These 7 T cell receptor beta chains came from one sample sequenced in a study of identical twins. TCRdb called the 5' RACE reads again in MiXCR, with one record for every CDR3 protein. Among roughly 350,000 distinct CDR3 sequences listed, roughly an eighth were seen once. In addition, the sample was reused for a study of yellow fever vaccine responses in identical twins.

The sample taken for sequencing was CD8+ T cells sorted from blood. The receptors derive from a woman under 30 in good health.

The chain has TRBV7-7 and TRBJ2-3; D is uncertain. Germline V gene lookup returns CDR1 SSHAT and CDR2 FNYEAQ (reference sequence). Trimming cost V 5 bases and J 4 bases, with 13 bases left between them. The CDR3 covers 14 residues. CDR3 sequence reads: CASSPTAWSDTQYF. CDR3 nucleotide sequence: TGTGCCAGCAGCCCCACGGCGTGGTCAGATACGCAGTATTTT.

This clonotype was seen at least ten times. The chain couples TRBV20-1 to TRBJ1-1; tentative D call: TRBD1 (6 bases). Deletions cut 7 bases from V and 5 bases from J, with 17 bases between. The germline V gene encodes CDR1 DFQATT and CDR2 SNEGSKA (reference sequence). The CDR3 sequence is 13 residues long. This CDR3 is CSVGGTSTTEAFF. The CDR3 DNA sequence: TGCAGTGTCGGTGGGACAAGTACGACTGAAGCTTTCTTT.

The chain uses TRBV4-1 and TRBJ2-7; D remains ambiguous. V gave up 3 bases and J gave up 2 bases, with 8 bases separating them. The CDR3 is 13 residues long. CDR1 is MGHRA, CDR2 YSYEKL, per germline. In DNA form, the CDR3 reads TGCGCCAGCAGCCATGGTCAGACCTACGAGCAGTACTTC. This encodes CASSHGQTYEQYF.

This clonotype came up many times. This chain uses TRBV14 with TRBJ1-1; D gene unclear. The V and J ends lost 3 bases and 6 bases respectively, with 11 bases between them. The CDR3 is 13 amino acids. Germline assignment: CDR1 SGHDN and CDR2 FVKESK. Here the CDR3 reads CASSQASTAEAFF. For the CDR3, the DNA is TGTGCCAGCAGCCAGGCCTCAACGGCTGAAGCTTTCTTT.

CDR3 nucleotides: TGTGCCAGCTCACCTGGGGTAGCGGGAAGGGTCTACGAGCAGTACTTC. As protein: CASSPGVAGRVYEQYF. The chain links TRBV18 to TRBJ2-7; 8 bases are shared with TRBD2. CDR3 length: 16 residues. J lost 3 bases, V lost 3 bases, and 10 bases had no gene match. Germline CDR1 reads KGHSH; CDR2 reads LQKENI.

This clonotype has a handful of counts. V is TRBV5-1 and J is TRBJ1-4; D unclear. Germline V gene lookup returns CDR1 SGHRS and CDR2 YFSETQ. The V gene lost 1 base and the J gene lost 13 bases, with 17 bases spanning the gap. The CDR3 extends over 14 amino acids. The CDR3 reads CASSLQRSEDRLFF. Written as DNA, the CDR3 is TGCGCCAGCAGCTTGCAACGGTCGGAGGATAGACTGTTTTTT.

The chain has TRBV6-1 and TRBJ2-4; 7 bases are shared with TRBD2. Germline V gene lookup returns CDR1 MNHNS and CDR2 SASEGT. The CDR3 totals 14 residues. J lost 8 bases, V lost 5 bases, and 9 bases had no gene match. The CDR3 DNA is TGTGCCAGCAGTAGCGGGACCGGGCGGGACATTCAGTACTTC. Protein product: CASSSGTGRDIQYF.